This TCR beta chain was observed in a study of response to subunit inactivated influenza vaccine (dated by TCRdb to 2017 to 2018). For the wider study: Deep quantitative T cell receptor repertoire profiling was used in the study to track responses to a trivalent subunit inactivated influenza vaccine. On the study overall, not on this receptor specifically: It was suggested by the authors that each seasonal influenza vaccination may recruit only a limited number of new T cells.

The library was built by means of RT-PCR. For sequencing, an Illumina HiSeq 2500 was employed. TCRdb itself trimmed the public reads at Q25 with fastp, ran MiXCR and retained productive beta chains. Rows matching on CDR3 protein sequence are summarized as one entry with the most common DNA and genes. This sample gives about 540,000 distinct CDR3 sequences in total; roughly a quarter of them show up just once. 2.5% to 3.5% of the sample belongs to the ten largest clones. For this clonotype: This clone's antigen is unknown. The record has no base qualities; no much larger clone is one base away.

The CDR3 holds 15 amino acids from the cysteine to the phenylalanine. CDR3 DNA is the only sequence kept; it has 45 bases, read in frame from the first base. V sheds 2 bases and J sheds 2 bases, leaving 12 bases between their ends. Per the germline V gene, MNHNS is the CDR1 and SASEGT is the CDR2. This sample also appeared in a second study, on T cells expressing NK-cell markers. Per that second paper: TCR beta cDNA libraries were prepared using 5'RACE template switching, which introduced a universal primer site and unique molecular identifiers. TCR beta-chain repertoires were profiled in sorted CD3+CD56+NKG2C+, CD3+CD56+NKG2C- and CD3+CD56-NKG2C+ T-cell subsets from eight donors. Among the eight sequenced donors, seven were HCMV-seropositive and one was HCMV-seronegative. To restrict sorting to alphabetaTCR-expressing T cells, an anti-gammadeltaTCR antibody was added in several experiments. In several donors, the dominant CD3+CD56+NKG2C+ clonotypes ranked among the top 10 CD8+ clonotypes, making up about 1.0-7.5% of CD8+ T cells. Those dominant clonotypes were again the most abundant among CD3+CD56-NKG2C+ cells in four donors, at about 28.3-65%. It remained unclear whether the expanded NKG2C-expressing T cell clones were specific for HCMV antigens. Randomly selected healthy volunteers, three men and five women, were used as the eight sequenced donors. HCMV-specific IgG was detected in serum with a commercial ELISA kit to determine HCMV serostatus. Peripheral blood mononuclear cells were isolated from blood by Ficoll density gradient centrifugation. CD4+ and CD8+ T cells were isolated from PBMC by magnetic immunoseparation with Miltenyi isolation kits. Priming for cDNA synthesis came from the TCR beta constant segment, and two successive PCR amplification steps followed. Illumina HiSeq 2000/2500, MiSeq or NextSeq was used to sequence libraries as 2 x 150 bp reads. MIGEC was used to demultiplex reads and group reads by UMI, and MiTCR was used to assemble and quantify clonotypes. To exclude erroneous sequences, any TCR cDNA sequence not supported by at least two reads was discarded. Downstream repertoire analysis used the tcR package, and clonotypes were matched across fractions by CDR3 nucleotide sequence plus V segment. VDJmatch was used to annotate antigen specificity against VDJdb, with one amino acid substitution in CDR3 permitted.

The material sequenced was CD4+ T cells sorted from PBMCs, taken about 11 days after vaccination. The chain employs TRBV6-1 and TRBJ1-2; TRBD1 is a weak D gene call, 6 bases matching. The receptor comes from a man aged 50 to 59 who received an inactivated influenza vaccine. Donor details come from another sample of the same person, matched by shared clones. Here the CDR3 is given as CASSELGGVNYGYTF. The DNA sequence is as follows: TGTGCCAGCAGTGAACTGGGGGGCGTCAACTATGGCTACACCTTC.